This T cell receptor beta chain was captured by sequencing in a study of beta chain features in type 1 diabetes. There are 17 residues in the CDR3. Germline V CDR1 and CDR2: GTSNPN, SVGIG (reference sequence). V dropped 0 bases and J dropped 3 bases, with 20 bases sitting between them. Since all of the isolated RNA was reverse transcribed, expressed TCRB transcripts were what got sequenced. Clones were read by immunoSEQ multiplex PCR, and TCRdb kept only the in-frame ones, dropping some. The profile shows roughly 380,000 clones, roughly a fifth of them singletons. This chain uses TRBV30 with TRBJ2-5, with D maybe TRBD2 (6 bases). The receptor was derived from a woman under 30 in good health. The source material was naive CD4+ T cells from blood. As DNA, the CDR3 is TGTGCCTGGAGTGTACAATGGGGAGGCAGCGGAGAAGAGACCCAGTACTTC. It is translated as CAWSVQWGGSGEETQYF.